A selection of T cell receptor beta chains follows, all from one sample in a study of early T cells in non-severe SARS-CoV-2 infection. In TCRdb, the 5' RACE reads were re-called with MiXCR into one record per CDR3 protein. The sample has fewer than 85,000 distinct CDR3 sequences, about 10% seen once. Specimen: whole blood, collected at baseline. These receptors were obtained from an adult who was a healthcare worker with PCR-confirmed SARS-CoV-2 infection or an uninfected control (not recorded which). The CDR3 runs from the conserved cysteine through the conserved F or W. Rows give clone size only sometimes, using once, few, many, or a class for an expanded clone.

>TRBJ1-1|TRBV27|NA
CASRDSLNTEAFF
>TRBJ1-1|TRBV20-1|NA
CSAKKWGNTEAFF
>TRBJ2-2|TRBV12-3/TRBV12-4|NA
CASSLLSTGELFF
>TRBJ1-1|TRBV3-1|many
CASSRGELQTEAFF
>TRBJ1-1|TRBV6-1|few
CASREATEAFF
>TRBJ1-6|TRBV7-9|few
CASSFPASPLHF
>TRBJ1-1|TRBV5-1|NA
CASSETLLDTEAFF
>TRBJ1-1|TRBV5-6|many
CASSIPATQWGENTEAFF
>TRBJ2-7|TRBV2|few
CASRGQGLYEQYF
>TRBJ2-3|TRBV28|NA
CASSPPAVDTQYF
>TRBJ1-1|TRBV6-2/TRBV6-3|NA
CASRGVTNTEAFF
>TRBJ2-5|TRBV7-2|many
CASSLTSDSLETQYF
>TRBJ2-1|TRBV12-3/TRBV12-4|NA
CASSGTGTSSFSHPYNEQFF
>TRBJ2-3|TRBV27|NA
CASGFSGGRTQYF
>TRBJ2-2|TRBV5-4|many
CASSLPTGELFF
>TRBJ1-6|TRBV7-6|many
CASSLGQNPNSPLHF
>TRBJ2-7|TRBV2|few
CASSERASLWSGLSSYEQYF
>TRBJ2-7|TRBV11-2|few
CASSRDRGPYEQYF